Listed below are T cell receptor beta chains from one sample, sequenced in a study of patients and donors after allogeneic stem cell transplantation. TCRdb redid the calling of the RT-PCR reads with MiXCR, one entry per CDR3 protein. The repertoire includes about 410,000 distinct CDR3 sequences, approximately 16% of them detected once, and about 7% sits in the top ten. Sequencing was performed on blood, either unsorted or a sorted T cell fraction (not recorded which). The receptor set was obtained from a human donor who was either an allogeneic HSCT recipient or a stem cell or donor lymphocyte infusion donor (not recorded which). It is not recorded whose cells these are; they may come from a transplant donor. CDR3s include the opening cysteine and the closing phenylalanine or tryptophan. Fields, in order: CDR3 DNA, CDR3 protein, clone size, D gene, J gene, V gene. D genes are given only for firm matches. For some rows the clone size is stated as once, few or many, or as a class when expanded; others skip it.

CDR3nt: TGTGCCAGCAGTTTGGTACCCGGAAGGGAGCTGTTTTTT
CDR3aa: CASSLVPGRELFF
abundance: -
d_gene: -
j_gene: TRBJ2-2
v_gene: TRBV12-3/TRBV12-4

CDR3nt: TGTGCCAGCAGACCCCCAGGGTTCTACGAGCAGTACTTC
CDR3aa: CASRPPGFYEQYF
abundance: many
d_gene: -
j_gene: TRBJ2-7
v_gene: TRBV6-6

CDR3nt: TGTGCCAGCAGTGAAGCGGGACAGGGACCCCCATTTAACACCGGGGAGCTGTTTTTT
CDR3aa: CASSEAGQGPPFNTGELFF
abundance: -
d_gene: TRBD1
j_gene: TRBJ2-2
v_gene: TRBV2

CDR3nt: TGTGCCAGCAGTGAAGGCCCAGTGCAGAATCCCACTAGCAATCAGCCCCAGCATTTT
CDR3aa: CASSEGPVQNPTSNQPQHF
abundance: few
d_gene: -
j_gene: TRBJ1-5
v_gene: TRBV2

CDR3nt: TGTGCCAGCAGTGCAGCCTCCGAGCAGTACTTC
CDR3aa: CASSAASEQYF
abundance: -
d_gene: -
j_gene: TRBJ2-7
v_gene: TRBV25-1

CDR3nt: TGTGCCAGCAGCGTAGGAGAGGGCAGGGGGCACACTGAAGCTTTCTTT
CDR3aa: CASSVGEGRGHTEAFF
abundance: -
d_gene: TRBD1
j_gene: TRBJ1-1
v_gene: TRBV9

CDR3nt: TGTGCTAGTGGTCTAGTATATATGGATACGCAGTATTTT
CDR3aa: CASGLVYMDTQYF
abundance: few
d_gene: -
j_gene: TRBJ2-3
v_gene: TRBV12-5

CDR3nt: TGCAGTGCTAGGGAACTAGCGGGAGGCCATGAGCAGTTCTTC
CDR3aa: CSARELAGGHEQFF
abundance: many
d_gene: TRBD2
j_gene: TRBJ2-1
v_gene: TRBV20-1

CDR3nt: TGTGCCAGCAGCTACCGGGACAGGACCTACAATGAGCAGTTCTTC
CDR3aa: CASSYRDRTYNEQFF
abundance: -
d_gene: TRBD1
j_gene: TRBJ2-1
v_gene: TRBV2

CDR3nt: TGTGCCAGCAGTTACGCTGGTCGAGGGGGCCGACTTAGCTCCTACGAGCAGTACTTC
CDR3aa: CASSYAGRGGRLSSYEQYF
abundance: -
d_gene: TRBD1
j_gene: TRBJ2-7
v_gene: TRBV6-5

CDR3nt: TGTGCCAGCAGGGCTAGCGGGAGGTACGTCCATGAGCAGTTCTTC
CDR3aa: CASRASGRYVHEQFF
abundance: few
d_gene: TRBD2
j_gene: TRBJ2-1
v_gene: TRBV12-3/TRBV12-4

CDR3nt: TGCGCCAGCAGCTTGCGGCCCCTACTAGCGGGGGCGACCTACGAGCAGTACTTC
CDR3aa: CASSLRPLLAGATYEQYF
abundance: -
d_gene: TRBD2
j_gene: TRBJ2-7
v_gene: TRBV5-1

CDR3nt: TGCAGTGCTGCCTCCGGGACTAGCGGGGGGAGGGGGGAGCTGTTTTTT
CDR3aa: CSAASGTSGGRGELFF
abundance: many
d_gene: TRBD2
j_gene: TRBJ2-2
v_gene: TRBV20-1

CDR3nt: TGTGCCAGCAGCCCTGGGCCTTCCCAAGGGACCCAGTACTTC
CDR3aa: CASSPGPSQGTQYF
abundance: few
d_gene: -
j_gene: TRBJ2-5
v_gene: TRBV3-1

CDR3nt: TGTGCCAGCAGCTTAGAAGGACTAGCGGGTAGAAATGAGCAGTTCTTC
CDR3aa: CASSLEGLAGRNEQFF
abundance: -
d_gene: TRBD2
j_gene: TRBJ2-1
v_gene: TRBV11-3

CDR3nt: TGCAGTGCTGGCCAGGGGTCGGGCACTGAAGCTTTCTTT
CDR3aa: CSAGQGSGTEAFF
abundance: few
d_gene: -
j_gene: TRBJ1-1
v_gene: TRBV20-1

CDR3nt: TGTGCCACCAGTGATTTGGCAGGAGCCTACAATGAGCAGTTCTTC
CDR3aa: CATSDLAGAYNEQFF
abundance: few
d_gene: -
j_gene: TRBJ2-1
v_gene: TRBV24-1

CDR3nt: TGTGCCAGCAAACACTCTGGGGCCAACGTCCTGACTTTC
CDR3aa: CASKHSGANVLTF
abundance: few
d_gene: -
j_gene: TRBJ2-6
v_gene: TRBV2

CDR3nt: TGTGCCAGCAGCCCGTCGCCCGGTAGATCTGGGGCCAACGTCCTGACTTTC
CDR3aa: CASSPSPGRSGANVLTF
abundance: -
d_gene: -
j_gene: TRBJ2-6
v_gene: TRBV7-9

CDR3nt: TGTGCCAGCAGGGGACTAGCGGCCCCGAACACCGGGGAGCTGTTTTTT
CDR3aa: CASRGLAAPNTGELFF
abundance: -
d_gene: TRBD2
j_gene: TRBJ2-2
v_gene: TRBV12-3/TRBV12-4

CDR3nt: TGCAGTGCCGCAGCCCCGGGGGCGGGAGGCTACACCGGGGAGCTGTTTTTT
CDR3aa: CSAAAPGAGGYTGELFF
abundance: -
d_gene: TRBD2
j_gene: TRBJ2-2
v_gene: TRBV20-1

CDR3nt: TGCGCCAGCAGCTTGCTCCGACTAGCGGGGGGGCGATCCTACAATGAGCAGTTCTTC
CDR3aa: CASSLLRLAGGRSYNEQFF
abundance: many
d_gene: TRBD2
j_gene: TRBJ2-1
v_gene: TRBV5-1

CDR3nt: TGTGCCAGCAGTTACACCTCCCTAGGATATGAGCAGTTCTTC
CDR3aa: CASSYTSLGYEQFF
abundance: -
d_gene: -
j_gene: TRBJ2-1
v_gene: TRBV6-5

CDR3nt: TGTGCCAGCAGTTTGAGGGGGTACCAAGAGACCCAGTACTTC
CDR3aa: CASSLRGYQETQYF
abundance: -
d_gene: -
j_gene: TRBJ2-5
v_gene: TRBV12-3/TRBV12-4

CDR3nt: TGCGCCAGCAGCTTGGCTCCAGGGAATGTCTATGGCTACACCTTC
CDR3aa: CASSLAPGNVYGYTF
abundance: -
d_gene: -
j_gene: TRBJ1-2
v_gene: TRBV5-1

CDR3nt: TGTGCCAGCTCACCACTCAGCGACAATGAGCAGTTCTTC
CDR3aa: CASSPLSDNEQFF
abundance: -
d_gene: -
j_gene: TRBJ2-1
v_gene: TRBV18

CDR3nt: TGCAGCGTTGAATTGGGGGCGGAGACCCAGTACTTC
CDR3aa: CSVELGAETQYF
abundance: many
d_gene: -
j_gene: TRBJ2-5
v_gene: TRBV29-1

CDR3nt: TGTGCCAGTAGTATAGGCCAGTACAATCAGCCCCAGCATTTT
CDR3aa: CASSIGQYNQPQHF
abundance: many
d_gene: -
j_gene: TRBJ1-5
v_gene: TRBV19

CDR3nt: TGTGCCAGCAGTCGTCTAGCGGGGGCTGGCACCGGGGAGCTGTTTTTT
CDR3aa: CASSRLAGAGTGELFF
abundance: few
d_gene: TRBD2
j_gene: TRBJ2-2
v_gene: TRBV12-3/TRBV12-4

CDR3nt: TGTGCCAGCAGTTTAACTTTATGGCCTGATGGCTACACCTTC
CDR3aa: CASSLTLWPDGYTF
abundance: few
d_gene: -
j_gene: TRBJ1-2
v_gene: TRBV12-3/TRBV12-4

CDR3nt: TGCAGTGCTCGGACTAGCGGGGGCCTAACCGGGGAGCTGTTTTTT
CDR3aa: CSARTSGGLTGELFF
abundance: -
d_gene: TRBD2
j_gene: TRBJ2-2
v_gene: TRBV20-1

CDR3nt: TGTGCCAGCAGCGTACTCCGGGGTGCCTTGAACACTGAAGCTTTCTTT
CDR3aa: CASSVLRGALNTEAFF
abundance: many
d_gene: -
j_gene: TRBJ1-1
v_gene: TRBV7-9

CDR3nt: TGTGCCAGCGGGCCGCGGACCCCGAACACCGGGGAGCTGTTTTTT
CDR3aa: CASGPRTPNTGELFF
abundance: -
d_gene: -
j_gene: TRBJ2-2
v_gene: TRBV7-3

CDR3nt: TGTGCCAGCAGGCCGAACAGCTACGAGCAGTACTTC
CDR3aa: CASRPNSYEQYF
abundance: -
d_gene: -
j_gene: TRBJ2-7
v_gene: TRBV27

CDR3nt: TGTGCCAGCAGTTACGGGGCAGGGGGCACGGATACGCAGTATTTT
CDR3aa: CASSYGAGGTDTQYF
abundance: few
d_gene: TRBD1
j_gene: TRBJ2-3
v_gene: TRBV6-5

CDR3nt: TGTGCCAGCAGTCGGAACCGGGACAGGGGCCCCAAATCGGCCGGGGAGCTGTTTTTT
CDR3aa: CASSRNRDRGPKSAGELFF
abundance: many
d_gene: TRBD1
j_gene: TRBJ2-2
v_gene: TRBV12-3/TRBV12-4

CDR3nt: TGTGCCAGCTCACCCCCTGGGGGGCTTCGGGAGCAGTACTTC
CDR3aa: CASSPPGGLREQYF
abundance: many
d_gene: -
j_gene: TRBJ2-7
v_gene: TRBV18

CDR3nt: TGTGCCAGCAGAGAAGCCGGACAGGAATATGGCTACACCTTC
CDR3aa: CASREAGQEYGYTF
abundance: few
d_gene: TRBD1
j_gene: TRBJ1-2
v_gene: TRBV28

CDR3nt: TGTGCCAGCACCCTATTGGGCACTGAAGCTTTCTTT
CDR3aa: CASTLLGTEAFF
abundance: few
d_gene: -
j_gene: TRBJ1-1
v_gene: TRBV2

CDR3nt: TGTGCCAGCAGCCCCCACCGTCGGGTGAACTATGGCTACACCTTC
CDR3aa: CASSPHRRVNYGYTF
abundance: few
d_gene: -
j_gene: TRBJ1-2
v_gene: TRBV11-1

CDR3nt: TGCGCCAGCAGCTCCCGGACGGAGCAGTACTTC
CDR3aa: CASSSRTEQYF
abundance: many
d_gene: -
j_gene: TRBJ2-7
v_gene: TRBV5-1

CDR3nt: TGTGCCAGCAGCGGGAAGGCGGGGCCCGAAGCTTTCTTT
CDR3aa: CASSGKAGPEAFF
abundance: few
d_gene: -
j_gene: TRBJ1-1
v_gene: TRBV7-2

CDR3nt: TGTGCCAGCAGTTACTCCGGTGTTTATCGGGAGGTTGAGCAGTTCTTC
CDR3aa: CASSYSGVYREVEQFF
abundance: few
d_gene: TRBD2
j_gene: TRBJ2-1
v_gene: TRBV6-2/TRBV6-3

CDR3nt: TGTGCCAGCAGGGGACAGGGGTCCGGAAACACCATATATTTT
CDR3aa: CASRGQGSGNTIYF
abundance: -
d_gene: TRBD1
j_gene: TRBJ1-3
v_gene: TRBV27

CDR3nt: TGTGCCAGCAGGGCCGGGGGATCCCTCTACGAGCAGTACTTC
CDR3aa: CASRAGGSLYEQYF
abundance: few
d_gene: -
j_gene: TRBJ2-7
v_gene: TRBV12-3/TRBV12-4